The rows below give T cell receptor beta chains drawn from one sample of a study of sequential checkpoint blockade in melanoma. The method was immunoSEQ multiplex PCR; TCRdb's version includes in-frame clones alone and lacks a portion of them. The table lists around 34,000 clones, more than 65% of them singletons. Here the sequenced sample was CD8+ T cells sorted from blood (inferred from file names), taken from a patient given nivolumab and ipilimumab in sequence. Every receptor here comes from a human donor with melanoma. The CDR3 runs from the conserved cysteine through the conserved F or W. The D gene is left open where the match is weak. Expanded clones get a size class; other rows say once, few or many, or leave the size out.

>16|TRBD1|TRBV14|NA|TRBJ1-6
TGTGCCAGCAGCCAAGAGGGACAGGGCTCCCTGGCACCCCTCCACTTT
CASSQEGQGSLAPLHF
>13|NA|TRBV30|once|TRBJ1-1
TGTGCCTGGAGTGTAAAGCTGAACACTGAAGCTTTCTTT
CAWSVKLNTEAFF
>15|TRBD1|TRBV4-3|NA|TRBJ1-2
TGCGCCAGCAGCCAAGAAGGGCAGGGGGGCTATGGCTACACCTTC
CASSQEGQGGYGYTF
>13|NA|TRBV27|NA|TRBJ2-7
TGTGCCAGCAGTTGGGACACAAACTACGAGCAGTACTTC
CASSWDTNYEQYF
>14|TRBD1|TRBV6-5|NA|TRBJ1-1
TGTGCCAGTTCTGGGACAGGGGTTTACACTGAAGCTTTCTTT
CASSGTGVYTEAFF
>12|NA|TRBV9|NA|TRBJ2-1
TGTGCCAGCAGCGTAGCACAGAATGAGCAGTTCTTC
CASSVAQNEQFF
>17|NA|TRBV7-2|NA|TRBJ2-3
TGTGCCAGCAGTCAGAAGGAGGGCGAGGAGGGCACAGATACGCAGTATTTT
CASSQKEGEEGTDTQYF
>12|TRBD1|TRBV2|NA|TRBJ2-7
TGTGCCAGCAGTTGGACAGGGGACGAGCAGTACTTC
CASSWTGDEQYF
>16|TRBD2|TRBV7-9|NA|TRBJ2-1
TGTGCCAGCAGCCCCGCCGGCGGGAGCTCCTACAATGAGCAGTTCTTC
CASSPAGGSSYNEQFF
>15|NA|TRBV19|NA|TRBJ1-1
TGTGCCAGTAGTCGGGCAGGGGAAGGAGACACTGAAGCTTTCTTT
CASSRAGEGDTEAFF
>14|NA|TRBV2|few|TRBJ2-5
TGTGCCAGCAAGGGTTGGGCAGGGGAAGAGACCCAGTACTTC
CASKGWAGEETQYF
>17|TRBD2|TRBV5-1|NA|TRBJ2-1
TGCGCCAGCAGCTTGGGGCCCGGGACGGGAGGGTCCAATGAGCAGTTCTTC
CASSLGPGTGGSNEQFF
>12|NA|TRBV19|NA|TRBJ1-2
TGTGCCAGTCGAGGCGGAGCCTATGGCTACACCTTC
CASRGGAYGYTF
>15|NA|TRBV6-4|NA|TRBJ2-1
TGTGCCAGCAGTGGCACCGGGACTGGGTACAATGAGCAGTTCTTC
CASSGTGTGYNEQFF
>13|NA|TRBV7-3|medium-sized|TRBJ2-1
TGTGCCAGCAGCTTAATGGCGGAAGGTGAGCAGTTCTTC
CASSLMAEGEQFF
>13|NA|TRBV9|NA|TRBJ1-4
TGTGCCAGCAGCGAGGGAGGGGCGGATAAACTGTTTTTT
CASSEGGADKLFF
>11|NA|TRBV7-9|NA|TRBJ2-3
TGTGCCCTCGCGGTAACGGATACGCAGTATTTT
CALAVTDTQYF
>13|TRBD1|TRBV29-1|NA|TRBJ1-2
TGCAGCGTTAGGGACAGTCAACGCTATGGCTACACCTTC
CSVRDSQRYGYTF
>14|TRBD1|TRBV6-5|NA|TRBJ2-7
TGTGCCAGCAGGCCCGGGACAGGGATGTACGAGCAGTACTTC
CASRPGTGMYEQYF
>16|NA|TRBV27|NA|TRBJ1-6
TGTGCCAGCAGTTTACGGGGGGCCGTTTATAATTCACCCCTCCACTTT
CASSLRGAVYNSPLHF